A selection of T cell receptor beta chains follows, all from one sample in a study of technical replicates of blood from several donors. This table comes from immunoSEQ multiplex PCR, and its TCRdb copy is limited to in-frame clones, with some not included. Here the sample spans 60,000 to 90,000 clones, nearly 98% being singletons. Sequencing was done on a sample of T cells isolated from PBMCs. These receptors were taken from a human donor in good health. Each CDR3 is given with its conserved first and last residue. The order of the fields is J gene, D gene, V gene, clone size, CDR3 protein, CDR3 DNA. A D gene is named only where the DNA matches it firmly. Rows may omit the clone size; those that give it use once, few, many or a size class.

TRBJ1-2	NA	TRBV27	once	CASRGGRVYGYTF	TGTGCCAGCAGGGGTGGCAGGGTCTATGGCTACACCTTC
TRBJ1-1	NA	TRBV10-3	NA	CAISGDSLVAFF	TGTGCCATCAGTGGTGACAGCCTGGTGGCTTTCTTT
TRBJ1-4	NA	TRBV28	NA	CASSRIRGNEKLFF	TGTGCCAGCAGTCGGATACGGGGTAATGAAAAACTGTTTTTT
TRBJ1-2	NA	TRBV7-9	NA	CASSLRVGGYTF	TGTGCCAGCAGCCTCAGGGTAGGGGGCTACACCTTC
TRBJ2-2	TRBD2	TRBV2	NA	CASSILLAGVGTGELFF	TGTGCCAGCAGTATCTTACTAGCGGGGGTCGGCACCGGGGAGCTGTTTTTT
TRBJ2-1	NA	TRBV30	NA	CAWMALSSYNEQFF	TGTGCCTGGATGGCATTAAGCTCCTACAATGAGCAGTTCTTC
TRBJ1-1	TRBD1	TRBV19	NA	CASSNGQGLTEAFF	TGTGCCAGTAGTAACGGACAGGGTTTAACTGAAGCTTTCTTT
TRBJ1-2	NA	TRBV4-1	NA	CASSLSDIFNYGYTF	TGCGCCAGCAGCCTGTCAGACATCTTTAACTATGGCTACACCTTC
TRBJ2-1	NA	TRBV6-5	NA	CASSSLLRDIDEQFF	TGTGCCAGCAGTTCTCTGCTGCGGGATATCGATGAGCAGTTCTTC
TRBJ1-6	NA	TRBV30	NA	CAWSATETRVRGLHF	TGTGCCTGGAGTGCAACAGAGACCAGGGTTCGAGGCCTCCACTTT
TRBJ2-7	TRBD1	TRBV5-1	NA	CASSFRNRGYEQYF	TGCGCCAGCAGCTTTCGGAACAGGGGATACGAGCAGTACTTC
TRBJ1-1	NA	TRBV5-1	NA	CANAIHRQAAEAFF	TGCGCCAACGCGATACATCGACAGGCGGCCGAAGCTTTCTTT
TRBJ1-4	TRBD1	TRBV4-2	once	CASSQGQGDEKLFF	TGTGCCAGCAGCCAGGGACAGGGTGATGAAAAACTGTTTTTT
TRBJ2-2	NA	TRBV2	NA	CASSRESGELFF	TGTGCCAGCAGCCGGGAGTCCGGGGAGCTGTTTTTT
TRBJ2-7	TRBD1	TRBV28	NA	CASSLYRGAYEQYF	TGTGCCAGCAGTTTGTACAGGGGGGCCTACGAGCAGTACTTC
TRBJ1-1	NA	TRBV5-5	once	CASSLESDEAFF	TGTGCCAGCAGCTTGGAGTCAGATGAAGCTTTCTTT
TRBJ2-2	TRBD2	TRBV27	NA	CASRLTAGTSISGELFF	TGTGCCAGCAGACTCACCGCCGGGACTAGTATCTCCGGGGAGCTGTTTTTT
TRBJ1-2	NA	TRBV10-1	NA	CASSDGQRPANYGYTF	TGCGCCAGCAGCGATGGACAGCGACCCGCTAACTATGGCTACACCTTC
TRBJ1-2	TRBD1	TRBV27	once	CASSLMGQNYGYTF	TGTGCCAGCAGTTTGATGGGACAGAACTATGGCTACACCTTC
TRBJ2-3	NA	TRBV7-9	NA	CASSQRGGPPDTQYF	TGTGCCAGCAGCCAAAGGGGGGGCCCACCAGATACGCAGTATTTT
TRBJ1-3	NA	TRBV27	once	CASRLASGNTIYF	TGTGCCAGCAGACTAGCCTCTGGAAACACCATATATTTT
TRBJ1-5	NA	TRBV6-5	NA	CASSPGGSSNQPQHF	TGTGCCAGCAGTCCGGGGGGGAGTAGCAATCAGCCCCAGCATTTT
TRBJ2-4	NA	TRBV7-9	NA	CASSYREKNIQYF	TGTGCCAGCAGCTACCGGGAGAAAAACATTCAGTACTTC
TRBJ1-1	TRBD1	TRBV10-3	NA	CAISDSTGWGEAFF	TGTGCCATCAGCGATTCGACAGGGTGGGGTGAAGCTTTCTTT
TRBJ1-2	NA	TRBV4-1	NA	CASSGRTVHYGYTF	TGCGCCAGCAGCGGTAGGACAGTTCACTATGGCTACACCTTC
TRBJ2-1	NA	TRBV9	NA	CASSVPGAHEQFF	TGTGCCAGCAGCGTTCCTGGGGCTCATGAGCAGTTCTTC
TRBJ2-5	NA	TRBV13	NA	CASSRTRDTETQYF	TGTGCCAGCAGCCGCACCCGGGACACGGAGACCCAGTACTTC
TRBJ1-6	NA	TRBV11-2	once	CASSLSTSHNSPLHF	TGTGCCAGCAGCTTATCCACTTCTCATAATTCACCCCTCCACTTT
TRBJ1-2	TRBD1	TRBV4-1	NA	CASSQEPGGQGHYGYTF	TGCGCCAGCAGCCAAGAGCCAGGGGGCCAGGGGCACTATGGCTACACCTTC
TRBJ2-4	TRBD2	TRBV5-1	NA	CASSGLSGGAGYIQYF	TGCGCCAGCAGCGGTCTTAGCGGGGGGGCTGGATACATTCAGTACTTC
TRBJ2-1	NA	TRBV7-6	NA	CASSFFRTAYNEQFF	TGTGCCAGCAGCTTTTTTCGGACAGCTTACAATGAGCAGTTCTTC
TRBJ2-7	NA	TRBV5-4	NA	CASSYGLEQYF	TGTGCCAGCAGCTACGGACTTGAGCAGTACTTC
TRBJ2-1	TRBD1	TRBV6-1	NA	CASMMPGQANEQFF	TGTGCCAGCATGATGCCGGGACAGGCTAATGAGCAGTTCTTC
TRBJ1-6	NA	TRBV10-2	NA	CASSEDSGNSPLHF	TGCGCCAGCAGTGAAGACAGTGGGAATTCACCCCTCCACTTT
TRBJ2-5	TRBD2	TRBV18	once	CASSPRAAGGETQYF	TGTGCCAGCTCACCGCGGGCAGCGGGAGGTGAGACCCAGTACTTC
TRBJ2-7	NA	TRBV19	NA	CASSIIDSPSYEQYF	TGTGCCAGTAGTATCATTGACTCCCCCTCCTACGAGCAGTACTTC
TRBJ1-2	TRBD1	TRBV11-2	NA	CASSRGQAYGYTF	TGTGCCAGCAGCCGAGGACAGGCCTATGGCTACACCTTC
TRBJ2-7	TRBD1	TRBV4-1	once	CASSQVLITQGANYEQYF	TGCGCCAGCAGCCAAGTATTAATAACACAGGGGGCAAATTACGAGCAGTACTTC